Presented here are 4 T cell receptor beta chains from one specimen sequenced in a study of control samples from healthy donors and cancer patients. The assay was immunoSEQ multiplex PCR, and TCRdb's table has in-frame clones only and misses some. The sample consists of 75,000 to 90,000 clones, approximately 81% of them appearing once. Sequencing was carried out using blood. These receptors came from a woman aged 40 to 50 in good health.

This clone occurred a few times. V gene TRBV7-9 combines with J gene TRBJ2-7; D may correspond to TRBD1 or TRBD2 (6 bases each). The V and J ends lost 3 bases and 3 bases respectively, with 15 bases between them. Germline CDR1 is SEHNR and CDR2 is FQNEAQ (reference sequence). The CDR3 covers 15 residues. CDR3 nucleotides: TGTGCCAGCAGCTTCCTGTCAGGGGACTTCTACGAGCAGTACTTC. Encoded protein: CASSFLSGDFYEQYF.

The chain couples TRBV12-1 to TRBJ2-7; the D call in the table, TRBD1, was not verified against the DNA. TRBV12-1 is recorded as a pseudogene. The CDR3 length is 14 residues. CDR3 bases: TGTGCCAGCAGCTTTGACAGGGCCACCTACGAGCAGTACTTC. This sequence encodes CASSFDRATYEQYF.

The rearrangement joins TRBV15 to TRBJ2-3, with D unresolved. The CDR3 is 14 amino acids. V was cut by 2 bases and J by 0 bases, with 6 bases left in between. Germline lookup yields CDR1 LNHNV and CDR2 YYDKDF (reference sequence). DNA of the CDR3: TGTGCCACCAGCAGAATACCCAGCACAGATACGCAGTATTTT. It translates to CATSRIPSTDTQYF. Full variable domain (remainder filled in from reference TRBV15 and TRBJ2-3): DAMVIQNPRYQVTQFGKPVTLSCSQTLNHNVMYWYQQKSSQAPKLLFHYYDKDFNNEADTPDNFQSRRPNTSFCFLDIRSPGLGDTAMYLCATSRIPSTDTQYFGPGTRLTVL.

The chain links TRBV2 to TRBJ1-5; 11 positions match TRBD1. The CDR3 is made up of 17 amino acids. The trim removed 4 bases at V and 0 bases at J, leaving 5 bases unmatched. The germline V gene encodes CDR1 SNHLY and CDR2 FYNNEI. The CDR3 spells CASSGTGGAGSNQPQHF. CDR3 bases: TGTGCCAGCAGTGGGACAGGGGGCGCGGGTAGCAATCAGCCCCAGCATTTT.